Each of the 32 T cell receptor beta chains below was sequenced from the same sample in a study of PD-L1 blockade in urothelial cancer (dated by TCRdb to between 2016 and 2019). The library was produced with the immunoSEQ multiplex PCR assay. Sourced from immuneACCESS, this table was stored by TCRdb with only in-frame sequences that have V and J called. A share of the clones is absent; for the studies checked, an unresolved V gene accounts for under half, and the remainder has no known explanation. The sample has approximately 32,000 clones on record, approximately 85% of them singletons. 6.8% of the sample rests with the top ten. The time point label of this sample denotes: pretreatment peripheral blood. The specimen was PBMCs, collected around atezolizumab (anti-PD-L1) treatment. The receptors stem from a man aged 55 to 70 with urothelial cancer.

A few counts support this clone. The same CDR3 arises from other DNA sequences in this sample as well. J is TRBJ2-3 and V is TRBV2, with TRBD2 identical over 10 bases. The CDR3 covers 15 residues. The germline V gene has CDR1 SNHLY and CDR2 FYNNEI. V lost 5 bases and J lost 1; bases outside the gene matches: 3. The CDR3: CASSPSGGRTDTQYF. Here the CDR3 DNA reads TGTGCCAGCAGTCCTAGCGGGGGACGCACAGATACGCAGTATTTT.

V usage is TRBV2 and J usage is TRBJ2-5; the D gene is possibly TRBD2 (7 bases). Germline V gives CDR1 SNHLY, CDR2 FYNNEI. Trimming took 6 bases from V and 7 from J, leaving 18 bases between them. The CDR3 runs to 14 residues. DNA of the CDR3: TGTGCCAGCAGGGTCAGGGAGGGGGTTGCGACCCAGTACTTC. It encodes CASRVREGVATQYF. The complete variable domain, with remaining parts taken from reference TRBV2 and TRBJ2-5, reads EPEVTQTPSHQVTQMGQEVILRCVPISNHLYFYWYRQILGQKVEFLVSFYNNEISEKSEIFDDQFSVERPDGSNFTLKIRSTKLEDSAMYFCASRVREGVATQYFGPGTRLLVL.

The J gene is TRBJ1-1, the V gene TRBV30; no clear D. In germline, CDR1 is GTSNPN, CDR2 SVGIG (reference sequence). This CDR3 has 13 amino acids. With 2 bases removed from V and 1 base from J, the gap between germline ends came to 8 bases. As DNA, the CDR3 is TGTGCCTGGAGTATAACAAGGAACACTGAAGCTTTCTTT. It yields the protein CAWSITRNTEAFF.

The V gene is TRBV21-1, the J gene TRBJ1-4. TRBV21-1 is termed a pseudogene. The CDR3 is 18 residues long. Written as DNA, the CDR3 is TGTGCCAGCAGCAAAGAGGATGAGGGGGAGGGGACTAATGAAAAACTGTTTTTT. This translates into CASSKEDEGEGTNEKLFF.

This clone was detected once. The chain links TRBV18 to TRBJ2-5, with D unresolved. The germline V gene encodes CDR1 KGHSH and CDR2 LQKENI. Trimming took off 2 bases at V and 7 bases at J, with 11 bases between the two ends. The CDR3 contains 13 residues. CDR3 loop: CASSPLVIGTQYF. CDR3 nucleotide sequence: TGTGCCAGCTCACCATTAGTTATCGGGACCCAGTACTTC. The variable domain in full, completed from reference TRBV18 and TRBJ2-5, reads NAGVMQNPRHLVRRRGQEARLRCSPMKGHSHVYWYRQLPEEGLKFMVYLQKENIIDESGMPKERFSAEFPKEGPSILRIQQVVRGDSAAYFCASSPLVIGTQYFGPGTRLLVL.

V is TRBV2 and J is TRBJ1-2; TRBD1 agrees at 8 bases. V dropped 6 bases and J dropped 8; count of bases not matched to a gene: 11. The CDR3 runs to 14 residues. The germline gives CDR1 SNHLY, CDR2 FYNNEI. The CDR3 reads CASRGPDREGGYTF. CDR3 bases: TGTGCCAGCAGGGGCCCGGACAGGGAGGGCGGCTACACCTTC.

The CDR3 DNA reads TGTGCCAGCAGCTACATATCCGGGACAAGAGGGTCCTACGAGCAGTACTTC. It specifies CASSYISGTRGSYEQYF. V usage is TRBV11-2 and J usage is TRBJ2-7; maybe TRBD1 (6 bases). V was cut by 4 bases and J by 1 base, with 20 bases left in between. The CDR3 has 17 amino acids. CDR1 SGHAT and CDR2 FQNNGV come from the germline V gene.

This sequence joins TRBV5-4 and TRBJ1-4; D is possibly TRBD1 (5 bases). CDR1 SGHNT and CDR2 YYREEE come from the germline V gene (reference sequence). V lost 7 bases, J lost 5 bases, and 15 bases lay in between. This CDR3 is 14 amino acids long. CDR3 in amino acids: CASGTGTGNEKLFF. The DNA of the CDR3 is TGTGCCAGCGGGACCGGGACTGGGAATGAAAAACTGTTTTTT.

The chain has TRBV5-1 and TRBJ2-7, with D tentatively TRBD1 (5 bases). The germline gives CDR1 SGHRS, CDR2 YFSETQ. The V end lost 0 bases, the J end lost 5 bases, and 12 bases lay between the germline ends. The CDR3 consists of 14 residues. The CDR3 bases are TGCGCCAGCAGCTTGGTACAGGTTGAGGACGAGCAGTACTTC. The encoded protein is CASSLVQVEDEQYF.

This clone was found a few times. The J gene is TRBJ2-5, the V gene TRBV2; TRBD1 aligns across 7 bases. The CDR3 sequence is 14 residues long. Trimming at V came to 8 bases and at J to 5 bases, leaving 11 bases not matched to a gene. Looked up from germline, CDR1 is SNHLY and CDR2 is FYNNEI. Written as DNA, the CDR3 is TGTGCCAGCCTTAAGGGGGCGCAAAAGGAGACCCAGTACTTC. This encodes CASLKGAQKETQYF.

V usage is TRBV11-3 and J usage is TRBJ2-7; 8 nucleotides match TRBD2. Germline CDR1 and CDR2: SGHNT and YENEEA. The CDR3 loop spans 16 amino acids. V was clipped by 6 bases and J by 2 bases; unmatched bases: 12. In DNA, the CDR3 is TGTGCCAGCAGTCTCCCCGGGGCGGGGGGCACCTACGAGCAGTACTTC. Its translation is CASSLPGAGGTYEQYF.

The chain employs TRBV11-2 and TRBJ2-4; 8 nucleotides agree with TRBD1. The CDR3 is 15 residues long. Germline assignment: CDR1 SGHAT and CDR2 FQNNGV. The ends lost 5 bases at V and 7 bases at J; junction bases unmatched: 10. The CDR3: CASSDRDRRVNIQYF. The CDR3 nucleotides are TGTGCCAGCAGCGACCGGGACAGGCGTGTTAACATTCAGTACTTC. Complete variable domain (other parts from reference TRBV11-2 and TRBJ2-4): EAGVAQSPRYKIIEKRQSVAFWCNPISGHATLYWYQQILGQGPKLLIQFQNNGVVDDSQLPKDRFSAERLKGVDSTLKIQPAKLEDSAVYLCASSDRDRRVNIQYFGAGTRLSVL.

In DNA, the CDR3 is TGTGCCAGCAGTACCCCGTCCGGGAAAGACACTGAAGCTTTCTTT. Protein: CASSTPSGKDTEAFF. The rearrangement uses TRBV28 and TRBJ1-1; D is uncertain. V lost 5 bases to trimming and J lost 3 bases, with 16 bases between them. CDR1 and CDR2 (germline): MDHEN, SYDVKM. This CDR3 comprises 15 residues.

The chain's CDR3 is CASSQDRSLRFF. The CDR3 DNA sequence: TGTGCCAGTAGTCAAGACAGGTCGCTGCGGTTCTTC. The chain joins TRBV19 to TRBJ2-1, with D possibly TRBD1 on 6 matching bases. CDR3 length: 12 residues. Trimming removed 5 bases from V and 15 bases from J, with 17 bases in between. Per the germline V gene, CDR1 is LNHDA and CDR2 is SQIVND (reference sequence).

V and J are TRBV6-1 and TRBJ1-5; tentatively, D is TRBD1 (6 bases). The CDR3 extends over 13 amino acids. Trimming took off 6 bases at V and 6 bases at J, with 12 bases between the two ends. Germline V gives CDR1 MNHNS, CDR2 SASEGT. The CDR3 here is CASSGTRGQPQHF. The CDR3 coding sequence is TGTGCCAGCAGCGGGACCAGGGGTCAGCCCCAGCATTTT.

This clone was detected a few times. This chain connects TRBV28 to TRBJ1-5; TRBD1 agrees at 7 bases. Trimming removed 6 bases from V and 6 bases from J; junction bases left unmatched: 11. Germline CDR1 MDHEN, CDR2 SYDVKM. This CDR3 is 15 amino acids long. CDR3 sequence reads: CASRRDRERGQPQHF. Written as DNA, the CDR3 is TGTGCCAGCAGGCGTGACAGGGAACGCGGTCAGCCCCAGCATTTT.

The chain is built from TRBV5-1 and TRBJ2-2, with unresolved D. This CDR3 comprises 12 residues. V was shortened by 4 bases and J by 4 bases, with 5 bases between the two germline ends. Germline-derived CDR1 and CDR2 are SGHRS and YFSETQ. CDR3 sequence reads: CASSPLTGELFF. Written as DNA, the CDR3 is TGCGCCAGCAGCCCCCTCACCGGGGAGCTGTTTTTT.

In its sample, this clone was seen once. The chain links TRBV6-5 to TRBJ2-7, with 7 nucleotides matching TRBD2. V shed 6 bases and J 3 bases; nucleotides not matched to a gene: 11. Looked up from germline, CDR1 is MNHEY and CDR2 is SVGAGI. The CDR3 has 15 residues. CDR3 loop: CASSPFGGGNYEQYF. The DNA of the CDR3 is TGTGCCAGCAGCCCCTTTGGGGGGGGTAACTACGAGCAGTACTTC.

The chain recombines TRBV27 with TRBJ1-6, with D possibly TRBD1 on 6 matching bases. Per germline, CDR1 MNHEY and CDR2 SMNVEV (reference sequence). This CDR3 has 15 residues. Trimming took 6 bases from V and 7 from J, leaving 16 bases between them. The CDR3 coding sequence is TGTGCCAGCAGCCGTACAGGGTCCGCCAATTCACCCCTCCACTTT. Amino acids: CASSRTGSANSPLHF.

This sequence joins TRBV19 and TRBJ2-7; 7 bases line up with TRBD1. Trimming took 3 bases from V and 2 from J; bases not matched to a gene: 4. This CDR3 is 14 amino acids long. Germline CDR1 and CDR2: LNHDA and SQIVND (reference sequence). CDR3 bases: TGTGCCAGTAGTATGGGGACAGAAACCTACGAGCAGTACTTC. Protein: CASSMGTETYEQYF.

This chain joins TRBV6-1 and TRBJ2-7; 9 bases match TRBD1. This CDR3 spans 15 amino acids. CDR1 is MNHNS, CDR2 SASEGT, per germline. The ends lost 7 bases at V and 0 bases at J; junction bases unmatched: 7. This chain's CDR3 is CASTRTGDPSYEQYF. DNA of the CDR3: TGTGCCAGCACCAGGACAGGGGACCCCTCCTACGAGCAGTACTTC.

The J gene is TRBJ2-7, the V gene TRBV15, with TRBD2 as a possible D gene (7 bases). Between the trimmed V and J ends, which lost 0 bases and 6 bases, there was a span of 15 bases. There are 15 residues in the CDR3. Germline CDR1 reads LNHNV; CDR2 reads YYDKDF (reference sequence). The CDR3 loop is CATSRDRGGSGEQYF. The CDR3 nucleotides read TGTGCCACCAGCAGAGATAGGGGGGGATCGGGCGAGCAGTACTTC.

The chain uses TRBV28 and TRBJ2-7; 9 bases line up with TRBD1. The CDR3 spans 15 residues. The V gene end was trimmed by 6 bases and the J gene end by 4 bases; junction bases not matched to a gene: 10. The V gene's germline CDR1 is MDHEN and CDR2 SYDVKM. CDR3 residues: CASSQTGGNRYEQYF. Here the CDR3 DNA reads TGTGCCAGCAGCCAAACAGGGGGCAATCGGTACGAGCAGTACTTC.

This chain links TRBV10-3 with TRBJ1-2; TRBD1 agrees at 10 bases. Germline trimming cut 8 bases from V and 4 bases from J; bases unmatched to any gene: 4. Per germline, CDR1 ENHRY and CDR2 SYGVKD. This CDR3 is built from 13 residues. DNA for the CDR3: TGTGCCATCGGGACAGGGGTAGGCTATGGCTACACCTTC. Protein product: CAIGTGVGYGYTF.

This chain connects TRBV25-1 to TRBJ2-1; tentatively, D is TRBD1 (6 bases). Trimming removed 3 bases from V and 9 bases from J, with 15 bases in between. The CDR3 runs 14 residues. Germline assignment: CDR1 MGHDK and CDR2 SYGVNS. CDR3 in DNA: TGTGCCAGCAGTGATAGAGGGACATGGGGTGAGCAGTTCTTC. Protein sequence: CASSDRGTWGEQFF.

This clone was counted a few times. V and J are TRBV27 and TRBJ2-2; 10 bases fit TRBD2. The CDR3 extends over 15 amino acids. Losses at the gene ends were 2 bases for V and 4 bases for J; bases not matched to a gene: 1. CDR1 MNHEY and CDR2 SMNVEV come from the germline V gene (reference sequence). In DNA form, the CDR3 reads TGTGCCAGCAGTTTAAGCGGGAGGGGCACCGGGGAGCTGTTTTTT. Its protein product is CASSLSGRGTGELFF.

This sequence joins TRBV11-1 and TRBJ2-7; D perhaps matches TRBD2 (7 bases). V lost 3 bases and J lost 2, with 17 bases in between. Germline lookup yields CDR1 SGHAT and CDR2 FQDESV (reference sequence). This CDR3 has 16 residues. CDR3 bases: TGTGCCAGCAGCTTCGGGCGGGGGCGCATTCCCTACGAGCAGTACTTC. Translating gives CASSFGRGRIPYEQYF.

This clone was detected only once. Germline is not matched at one junction end, which may reflect a read error. The rearrangement joins TRBV14 to TRBJ2-7; TRBD1 agrees at 7 bases. CDR1 is SGHDN, CDR2 FVKESK, per germline. This CDR3 region has 15 residues. For the CDR3, the DNA is TGTGCCAGCAGCCAAGTAGGAACGGGACAGCTATCGACCAACTTC. Translated, it gives CASSQVGTGQLSTNF.

The rearrangement joins TRBV6-5 to TRBJ2-7, with D maybe TRBD1 (6 bases). V was clipped by 2 bases and J by 0 bases, with 11 bases between them. CDR1 is MNHEY, CDR2 SVGAGI, per germline. This CDR3 spans 15 amino acids. CDR3 residues: CASSYRDTNSYEQYF. The CDR3 DNA reads TGTGCCAGCAGTTACCGGGACACCAACTCCTACGAGCAGTACTTC.

The chain joins TRBV29-1 to TRBJ1-2, with D possibly TRBD1 on 6 matching bases. Germline CDR1 reads SQVTM; CDR2 reads ANQGSEA. Trimming removed 2 bases at V and 8 bases at J, with 12 bases between. The CDR3 loop spans 12 amino acids. The CDR3 here is CSVETGSEGYTF. In nucleotides, the CDR3 is TGCAGCGTTGAAACAGGGTCAGAGGGCTACACCTTC.

The chain joins TRBV5-1 to TRBJ2-5; TRBD1 is a possible D gene (6 bases). CDR1 is SGHRS, CDR2 YFSETQ, per germline. This CDR3 region has 14 residues. V lost 4 bases to trimming and J lost 4 bases, with 14 bases between them. The CDR3 bases are TGCGCCAGCAGCCCCATGACAGGTCCAGAGACCCAGTACTTC. Translated: CASSPMTGPETQYF.

This chain connects TRBV6-4 to TRBJ1-1, with 7 positions matching TRBD1. Germline V gene sequence: CDR1 MRHNA, CDR2 SNTAGT. The CDR3 spans 13 residues. V dropped 6 bases and J dropped 4; count of bases not matched to a gene: 5. The CDR3 region has the DNA TGTGCCAGCAGCAGGGACAGATCCACTGAAGCTTTCTTT. Amino acid sequence: CASSRDRSTEAFF.